This TCR beta chain is drawn from a study of blood T cell repertoires in COVID-19. Turning to the study itself: Italy, Spain and the United States were the sources of the convalescent and acute COVID-19 samples. T cells, B-cell-depleted T cells, or PBMCs supplied cDNA or gDNA.

The CDR3 sequence is 13 residues long. The V end was cut by 3 bases, the J end by 7 bases, with 12 bases between. Original handling: How many nucleated cells were present was estimated from reference gene primer amplification. TCRdb's table, derived via immunoSEQ multiplex PCR, lists solely in-frame clones and lacks some. V, J and clone size were drawn from that table, and D and trimming were deduced from the DNA. The repertoire holds approximately 450,000 clones, with 85% to 90% as singletons. Input material: peripheral blood. The TCR comes from a woman in her 30s with acute or convalescent COVID-19. This sequence joins TRBV12-3 or TRBV12-4 and TRBJ1-2; D is uncertain. The CDR3 DNA is TGTGCCAGCAGTTTGAAGGCATCGGGTGGCTACACCTTC. Encoded protein: CASSLKASGGYTF.